The next 12 T cell receptor beta chains were all read from a single sample in a study of shared clonotypes between healthy human individuals. Assay used: immunoSEQ multiplex PCR; TCRdb lists only in-frame clones, some missing. Altogether approximately 320,000 clones are present, approximately 79% being singletons, with the ten largest covering about a tenth. Material for sequencing was memory CD4+ T cells sorted from blood. The subset denotes: CD45RA-negative fraction. Receptor source: a man aged 25-40 years in good health.

The rearrangement uses TRBV4-2 and TRBJ2-2; possible D gene TRBD2, 6 bases. CDR1 is LGHNA, CDR2 YNFKEQ, per germline. The V and J ends lost 1 base and 3 bases respectively, with 18 bases between them. The CDR3 extends over 18 amino acids. The CDR3 nucleotides read TGTGCCAGCAGCCAAGCTTATACTAGCCCAGACGACACCGGGGAGCTGTTTTTT. Protein: CASSQAYTSPDDTGELFF.

The genes are TRBV4-2 and TRBJ2-1; D may be TRBD2 (5 bases). Germline V CDR1 and CDR2: LGHNA, YNFKEQ. The CDR3 loop spans 16 amino acids. V dropped 4 bases and J dropped 4 bases, with 17 bases sitting between them. For the CDR3, the DNA is TGTGCCAGCAGCCCGCTGTGGGGAGAGGGATACAATGAGCAGTTCTTC. Translation gives CASSPLWGEGYNEQFF.

The table lists this clone with a few counts. The J gene is TRBJ2-2, the V gene TRBV7-3, with 13 positions matching TRBD2. CDR1 is SGHTA, CDR2 FQGTGA, per germline. The CDR3 covers 18 residues. With V trimmed by 1 base and J by 6 bases, 8 bases remained unmatched. Here the CDR3 reads CASSLRTSGSRGAGELFF. CDR3 bases: TGTGCCAGCAGCTTAAGGACTAGCGGGAGTCGTGGAGCCGGGGAGCTGTTTTTT.

This chain joins TRBV18 and TRBJ2-1; D not resolved. CDR1 and CDR2 from the germline V gene are KGHSH and LQKENI. Trimming pared 8 bases from V and 4 bases from J, leaving 18 bases between. The CDR3 totals 15 residues. The CDR3: CASTPPGLIYNEQFF. CDR3 DNA sequence: TGTGCCAGCACTCCACCTGGGCTCATATACAATGAGCAGTTCTTC.

The chain uses TRBV2 and TRBJ2-1; D is possibly TRBD2 (5 bases). CDR1 and CDR2 from the germline V gene are SNHLY and FYNNEI. CDR3 length: 15 residues. V gave up 0 bases and J gave up 4 bases, with 10 bases separating them. The CDR3 sequence: CASSEAGLEYNEQFF. CDR3 nucleotide sequence: TGTGCCAGCAGTGAAGCAGGACTTGAATACAATGAGCAGTTCTTC.

This clone showed up many times. This chain connects TRBV27 to TRBJ2-6, with 9 bases lining up with TRBD1. This CDR3 comprises 23 residues. Germline loops: CDR1 MNHEY, CDR2 SMNVEV (reference sequence). V lost 7 bases to trimming and J lost 0 bases; unmatched junction nucleotides: 25. The CDR3 region is CASTKRGTFARDRVHSGANVLTF. The CDR3 DNA is TGTGCCAGCACCAAACGTGGGACCTTCGCGAGGGACAGGGTTCACTCTGGGGCCAACGTCCTGACTTTC.

In this sample, this clone turned up once. The CDR3: CASSRLAGDRGYTF. CDR3 DNA: TGTGCCAGCAGCCGACTGGCAGGGGACCGTGGCTACACCTTC. The V gene is TRBV11-2, the J gene TRBJ1-2; D may be TRBD1 (6 bases). The CDR3 spans 14 residues. V was clipped by 5 bases and J by 7 bases, with 17 bases between them. Germline values: CDR1 SGHAT, CDR2 FQNNGV.

This sequence joins TRBV6-5 and TRBJ2-5; TRBD2 matches 7 bases. The V gene's germline CDR1 is MNHEY and CDR2 SVGAGI. Losses at the gene ends were 6 bases for V and 5 bases for J; bases not matched to a gene: 9. This CDR3 contains 14 residues. The chain's CDR3 is CASSFGRGGETQYF. CDR3 bases: TGTGCCAGCAGCTTTGGGAGGGGAGGGGAGACCCAGTACTTC.

V usage is TRBV6-6 and J usage is TRBJ2-1; D is unresolved. CDR3 length equals 13 residues. The V end was cut by 8 bases, the J end by 6 bases, with 14 bases between. Germline CDR1 and CDR2: MNHNY and SVGAGI (reference sequence). DNA of the CDR3: TGTGCCAGCGGAGCATTGTGGGGCAATGAGCAGTTCTTC. Residues: CASGALWGNEQFF.

This chain uses TRBV7-2 with TRBJ1-3; no clear D gene. Germline-derived CDR1 and CDR2 are SGHTA and FQGNSA. V dropped 1 base and J dropped 1 base, with 8 bases sitting between them. The CDR3 extends over 15 amino acids. In DNA form, the CDR3 reads TGTGCCAGCAGCTTAGATTCAGTATCTGGAAACACCATATATTTT. It specifies CASSLDSVSGNTIYF.

The chain couples TRBV5-4 to TRBJ2-2; 8 bases line up with TRBD1. Germline trimming cut 3 bases from V and 5 bases from J; bases unmatched to any gene: 6. Germline V gene data show CDR1 as SGHNT and CDR2 as YYREEE (reference sequence). The CDR3 extends over 15 amino acids. The CDR3 spells CASSSGGLGTGELFF. The CDR3 DNA follows: TGTGCCAGCAGCTCAGGGGGCTTGGGTACCGGGGAGCTGTTTTTT. Full variable domain (rest looked up from reference TRBV5-4 and TRBJ2-2): ETGVTQSPTHLIKTRGQQVTLRCSSQSGHNTVSWYQQALGQGPQFIFQYYREEENGRGNFPPRFSGLQFPNYSSELNVNALELDDSALYLCASSSGGLGTGELFFGEGSRLTVL.

The gene calls are TRBV9 and TRBJ2-1; D call uncertain. In germline, CDR1 is SGDLS, CDR2 YYNGEE. Trimming took off 3 bases at V and 9 bases at J, with 22 bases between the two ends. This CDR3 has 16 residues. CDR3 bases: TGTGCCAGCAGCGGATACAGTAACGGAGCCCTTACTGAGCAGTTCTTC. This encodes CASSGYSNGALTEQFF.